There are many counts of the clone carrying this T cell receptor (beta chain). Its antigen is undetermined. CD8+CD57+ cell expansion, shown by flow cytometry, had occurred in the patients selected for sequencing. Patients uniformly had severe acquired aplastic anemia. No patient had been given any therapy when blood was sampled. This sample was taken from a study of CD8+CD57+ T cells in acquired aplastic anemia. On the study more broadly: CD4+ and CD8+ cells, once sorted, gave DNA averaging around 3.2 ug.

Using genomic DNA as the template, TCR beta VDJ and CDR3 profiling was carried out. TCRdb re-derived calls from the reads in MiXCR, one entry per CDR3 protein. This table has some 150,000 distinct CDR3 sequences, roughly 48% appearing once. Whole-study findings and limits: Significance was not reached for CD8+ Simpson's diversity between patients and controls.

The CDR3 runs 15 residues. With 1 base removed from V and 3 bases from J, the gap between germline ends came to 12 bases. The specimen was sorted CD4+, CD8+, or CD8+CD57+ T cells (not recorded which) from PBMCs. The TCR was taken from a human donor with aplastic anemia. J is TRBJ1-1 and V is TRBV12-3 or TRBV12-4; a possible D gene is TRBD1 (6 bases). DNA of the CDR3: TGTGCCAGCAGTTTAGGGGAGGGGGGGGACACTGAAGCTTTCTTT. Translation: CASSLGEGGDTEAFF.